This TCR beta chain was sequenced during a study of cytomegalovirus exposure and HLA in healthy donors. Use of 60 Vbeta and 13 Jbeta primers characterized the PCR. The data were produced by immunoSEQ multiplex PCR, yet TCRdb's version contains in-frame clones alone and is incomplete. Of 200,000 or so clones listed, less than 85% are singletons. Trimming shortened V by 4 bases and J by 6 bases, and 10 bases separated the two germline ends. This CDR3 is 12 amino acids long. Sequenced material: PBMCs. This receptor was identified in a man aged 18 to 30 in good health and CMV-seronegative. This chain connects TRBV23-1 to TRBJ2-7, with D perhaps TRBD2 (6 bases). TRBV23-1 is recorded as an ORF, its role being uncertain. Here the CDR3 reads CASSRGVPEQYF. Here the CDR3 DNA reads TGCGCCAGCAGTCGGGGGGTGCCCGAGCAGTACTTC.